Each of the 8 T cell receptor beta chains below was sequenced from the same sample in a study of T-cell reconstitution after alpha-beta-depleted transplantation in children. Unique molecular identifiers featured in how the TCRbeta library was prepared. MiXCR was run by TCRdb on the PCR reads, yielding one entry per CDR3 protein. The data show 90,000 to 120,000 distinct CDR3 sequences, with about 6.5% seen just once and approximately 23% held by the top ten. The sample in question was PBMCs, mostly from graft donor cells, obtained 360 days after TCRalphabeta/CD19-depleted stem cell transplant. Every receptor here comes from a male patient aged 2 to 10 who had a stem cell transplant for acute lymphoblastic leukemia, so the T cells may come from the graft donor.

V usage is TRBV29-1 and J usage is TRBJ2-5, with D unresolved. Trimming removed 0 bases at V and 2 bases at J, with 10 bases between. CDR1 is SQVTM, CDR2 ANQGSEA, per germline. The CDR3 spans 14 residues. CDR3 protein: CSVEEEQLQETQYF. The CDR3 bases are TGCAGCGTTGAAGAAGAACAGTTACAAGAGACCCAGTACTTC.

This chain uses TRBV7-8 with TRBJ2-7; D unclear. CDR3 size: 11 residues. V lost 6 bases and J lost 3, with 6 bases in between. Germline values: CDR1 SGHVS, CDR2 FQNEAQ. This chain's CDR3 is CASSPYYEQYF. DNA for the CDR3: TGTGCCAGCAGTCCCTACTACGAGCAGTACTTC.

This clonotype was seen repeatedly, ten times or more. The V and J genes are TRBV4-3 and TRBJ2-3, with D perhaps matching TRBD2 (5 bases). The V and J ends lost 3 bases and 5 bases respectively, with 9 bases between them. Germline CDR1 is LGHNA and CDR2 is YSLEER. This CDR3 has 13 residues. The DNA for the CDR3 is TGCGCCAGCAGCCAGATTCGGGAAGATACGCAGTATTTT. Its translation is CASSQIREDTQYF.

At least ten counts were recorded for this clonotype. CDR3 nucleotides: TGTGCCAGCAGCACCCAGGGGGATACGCAGTATTTT. Its protein is CASSTQGDTQYF. The chain employs TRBV7-3 and TRBJ2-3; D possibly corresponds to TRBD1 (6 bases). The CDR3 extends over 12 amino acids. In germline, CDR1 is SGHTA, CDR2 FQGTGA. Trimming took 5 bases from V and 6 from J, leaving 9 bases between them.

This clonotype has only a few counts. The chain's CDR3 is CASSLTGGADTIYF. The CDR3 DNA sequence: TGTGCCAGCAGCCTTACAGGGGGCGCGGACACCATATATTTT. This chain uses TRBV7-9 with TRBJ1-3, with TRBD1 identical over 9 bases. J gave up 8 bases and V 5 bases, and 7 bases lay outside the gene matches. The CDR3 has 14 residues. CDR1 and CDR2 from the germline V gene are SEHNR and FQNEAQ (reference sequence).

This clonotype has ten or more counts. The chain uses TRBV24-1 and TRBJ2-1; D is unresolved. V lost 4 bases, J lost 1 base, and 4 bases lay in between. The CDR3 runs 13 residues. Germline CDR1 reads KGHDR; CDR2 reads SFDVKD. The CDR3 reads CATSETSYNEQFF. CDR3 sequence (DNA): TGTGCCACCAGTGAAACTTCCTACAATGAGCAGTTCTTC.

This clonotype was seen ten or more times. J is TRBJ2-7 and V is TRBV28, with D maybe TRBD1 (5 bases). This CDR3 region has 13 residues. Germline V CDR1 and CDR2: MDHEN, SYDVKM. Trimming stripped 3 bases from V and 2 bases from J, with 8 bases between. This CDR3 is CASSFSQAYEQYF. The CDR3 coding sequence is TGTGCCAGCAGTTTCTCACAGGCCTACGAGCAGTACTTC.

In this sample, this clonotype turned up many times. The V and J genes are TRBV9 and TRBJ2-7; D might be TRBD1 (5 bases). Germline CDR1 reads SGDLS; CDR2 reads YYNGEE. V was trimmed by 5 bases and J by 3 bases, leaving 9 bases between them. The CDR3 is 12 residues long. The CDR3 DNA reads as TGTGCCAGCAGGAAAGGGGACTACGAGCAGTACTTC. Its translation: CASRKGDYEQYF.